This TCR beta chain was documented in a study of blood T cell repertoires in COVID-19. The wider study: PBMCs, B-cell-depleted T cells, or T cells provided the cDNA or gDNA that made up the material.

Generated by immunoSEQ multiplex PCR, the TCRdb table keeps only in-frame clones and is missing some. The data contain tens of thousands of clones, over 75% of them singletons. This clone was picked up one time. V was shortened by 3 bases and J by 6 bases, with 12 bases between the two germline ends. The CDR3 runs to 13 residues. Germline CDR1 SGHTA, CDR2 FQGTGA. The specimen was peripheral blood. The chain has TRBV7-3 and TRBJ2-7; D is perhaps TRBD1 (6 bases). The source is a man in his 60s with acute or convalescent COVID-19. The CDR3: CASSLSQGREQYF. The CDR3 nucleotides read TGTGCCAGCAGCTTGAGCCAGGGGCGCGAGCAGTACTTC.